Listed here is a single TCR beta chain. Its antigen is unidentified. These data are taken from a study of radiation and T cells in renal cell carcinoma. Overall study results and limits: Top tumor clonotypes rose in blood 2 weeks post-radiation, then contracted. Baseline intratumoral clonotype presence is unknown without pretreatment biopsies.

The sample's time point: blood 4 weeks post-SBRT, at nephrectomy. The treatment is: 15 Gy SBRT to primary tumor, nephrectomy 4 weeks later. CDR1 MNHEY and CDR2 SMNVEV come from the germline V gene (reference sequence). The ends were cut back, 2 bases at V and 1 base at J, with 8 bases in the middle. The CDR3 is made up of 14 amino acids. Generated by immunoSEQ multiplex PCR, the TCRdb table keeps only in-frame clones and is missing some. The repertoire holds more than 60,000 clones, with approximately 87% as singletons. This rearrangement joins TRBV27 to TRBJ1-2; no definite D call. The receptor's source is a woman aged 60-75 years with renal cell carcinoma. Specimen: blood, collected from a patient whose treatment included radiotherapy and nephrectomy. As DNA, the CDR3 is TGTGCCAGCAGTTTAATGGGCAGTAACTATGGCTACACCTTC. It codes for CASSLMGSNYGYTF.